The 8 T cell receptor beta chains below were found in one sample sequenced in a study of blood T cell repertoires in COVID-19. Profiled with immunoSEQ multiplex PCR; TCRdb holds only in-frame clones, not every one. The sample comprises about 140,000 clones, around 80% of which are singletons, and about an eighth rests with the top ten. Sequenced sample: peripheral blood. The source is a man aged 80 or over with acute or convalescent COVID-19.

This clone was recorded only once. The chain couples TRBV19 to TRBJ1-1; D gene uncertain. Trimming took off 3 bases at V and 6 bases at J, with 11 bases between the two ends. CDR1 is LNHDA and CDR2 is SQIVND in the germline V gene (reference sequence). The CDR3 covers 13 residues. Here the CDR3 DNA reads TGTGCCAGTAGTATTATCGCGCGGCCTGAAGCTTTCTTT. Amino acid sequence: CASSIIARPEAFF.

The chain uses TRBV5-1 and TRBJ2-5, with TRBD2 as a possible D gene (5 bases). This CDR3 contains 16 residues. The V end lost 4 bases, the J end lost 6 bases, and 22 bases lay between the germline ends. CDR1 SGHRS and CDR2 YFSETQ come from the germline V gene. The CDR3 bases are TGCGCCAGCAGCCCCTTTAGCGCTAGCAGTCATAAGACCCAGTACTTC. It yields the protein CASSPFSASSHKTQYF.

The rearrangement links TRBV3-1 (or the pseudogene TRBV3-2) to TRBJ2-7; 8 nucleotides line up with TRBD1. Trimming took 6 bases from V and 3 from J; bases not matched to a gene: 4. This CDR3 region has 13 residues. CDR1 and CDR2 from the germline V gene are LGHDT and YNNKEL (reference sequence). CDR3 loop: CASSRTGSYEQYF. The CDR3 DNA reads TGTGCCAGCAGTCGGACAGGGAGCTACGAGCAGTACTTC.

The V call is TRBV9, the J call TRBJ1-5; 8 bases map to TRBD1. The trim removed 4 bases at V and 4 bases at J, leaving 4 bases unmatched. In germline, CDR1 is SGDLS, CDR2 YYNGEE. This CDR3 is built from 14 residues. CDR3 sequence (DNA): TGTGCCAGCAGCCCTGACAGGGGAAATCAGCCCCAGCATTTT. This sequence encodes CASSPDRGNQPQHF. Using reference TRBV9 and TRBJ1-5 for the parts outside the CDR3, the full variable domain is DSGVTQTPKHLITATGQRVTLRCSPRSGDLSVYWYQQSLDQGLQFLIQYYNGEERAKGNILERFSAQQFPDLHSELNLSSLELGDSALYFCASSPDRGNQPQHFGDGTRLSIL.

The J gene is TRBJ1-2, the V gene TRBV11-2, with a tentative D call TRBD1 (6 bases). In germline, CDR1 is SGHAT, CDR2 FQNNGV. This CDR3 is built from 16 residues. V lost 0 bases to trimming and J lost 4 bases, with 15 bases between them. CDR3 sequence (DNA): TGTGCCAGCAGCTTAGAGGTGGGGGCGATGCGCTATGGCTACACCTTC. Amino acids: CASSLEVGAMRYGYTF.

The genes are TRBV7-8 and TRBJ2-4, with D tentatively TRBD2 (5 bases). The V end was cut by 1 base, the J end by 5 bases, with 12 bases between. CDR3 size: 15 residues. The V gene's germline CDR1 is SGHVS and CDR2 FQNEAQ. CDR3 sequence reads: CASSLVEGWQNIQYF. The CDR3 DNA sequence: TGTGCCAGCAGCTTAGTAGAGGGATGGCAAAACATTCAGTACTTC.

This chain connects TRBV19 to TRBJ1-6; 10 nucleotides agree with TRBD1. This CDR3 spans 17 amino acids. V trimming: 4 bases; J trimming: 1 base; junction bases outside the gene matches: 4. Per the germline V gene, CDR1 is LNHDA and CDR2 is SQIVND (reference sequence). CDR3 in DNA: TGTGCCAGTAGTACGCGGGACAGGGGATCCTATAATTCACCCCTCCACTTT. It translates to CASSTRDRGSYNSPLHF.

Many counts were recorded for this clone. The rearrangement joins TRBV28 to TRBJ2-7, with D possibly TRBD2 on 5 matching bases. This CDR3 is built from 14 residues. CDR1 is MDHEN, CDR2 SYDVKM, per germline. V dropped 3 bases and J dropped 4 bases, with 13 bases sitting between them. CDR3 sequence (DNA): TGTGCCAGCAGTTTCAGCGGCCAGGCATACGAGCAGTACTTC. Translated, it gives CASSFSGQAYEQYF. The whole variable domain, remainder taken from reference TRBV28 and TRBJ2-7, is DVKVTQSSRYLVKRTGEKVFLECVQDMDHENMFWYRQDPGLGLRLIYFSYDVKMKEKGDIPEGYSVSREKKERFSLILESASTNQTSMYLCASSFSGQAYEQYFGPGTRLTVT.